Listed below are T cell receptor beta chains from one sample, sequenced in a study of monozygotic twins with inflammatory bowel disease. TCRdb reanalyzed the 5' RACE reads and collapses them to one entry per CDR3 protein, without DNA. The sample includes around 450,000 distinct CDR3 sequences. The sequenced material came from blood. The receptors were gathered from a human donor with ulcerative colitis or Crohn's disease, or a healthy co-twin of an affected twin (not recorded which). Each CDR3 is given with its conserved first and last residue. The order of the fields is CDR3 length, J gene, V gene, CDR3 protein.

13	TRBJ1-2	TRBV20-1	CSARGFGTLGYTF
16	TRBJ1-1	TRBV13	CASSSLRWLMNTEAFF
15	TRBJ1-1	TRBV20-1	CSAREPGQGATEAFF
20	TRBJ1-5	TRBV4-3	CASSLNGPGPGGERVQPQHF
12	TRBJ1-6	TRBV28	CASIGASPPLHF
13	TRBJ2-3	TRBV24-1	CATSDWGLDTQYF
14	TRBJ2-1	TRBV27	CASSFGFPYNEQFF
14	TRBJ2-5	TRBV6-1	CASSGLAVQETQYF
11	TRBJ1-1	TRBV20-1	CSARQGAEAFF
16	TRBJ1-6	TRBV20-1	CSASVDSSMLRAPLHF
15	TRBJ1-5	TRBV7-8	CASSFSGDSNQPQHF
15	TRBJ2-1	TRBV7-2	CASSLWTGTYNEQFF
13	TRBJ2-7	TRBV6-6	CASSYQRDPPAGF
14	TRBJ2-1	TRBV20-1	CSASDRASYNEQFF
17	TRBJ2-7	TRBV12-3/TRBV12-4	CASSFWTSDHLPGEQYF
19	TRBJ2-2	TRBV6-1	CASSSQAKDGYSSTGELFF
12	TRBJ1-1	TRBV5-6	CASSLLSTEAFF